This T cell receptor (beta chain) was observed in a study of shared clonotypes between healthy human individuals. The study, taken as a whole, reports: Exclusively blood specimens were collected; tissue repertoires likely differ. Clonotype sharing levels among donors were expected to vary with sequencing depth.

CD45RA+ naive and CD45RA-negative memory subsets were separated from CD4+ cells. V was clipped by 0 bases and J by 0 bases, with 10 bases between them. The germline gives CDR1 SGHRS, CDR2 YFSETQ. The CDR3 runs to 15 residues. Genomic DNA (from each subset) was split evenly across several immunoSEQ plates. The table came from immunoSEQ multiplex PCR; TCRdb's copy has only in-frame clones and leaves some out. This sample has a few million clones, with around 95% found just once. As regards this clone: The antigen is not known.

The source of this sequence is a young man in good health. The rearrangement uses TRBV5-1 and TRBJ2-7; D gene uncertain. What was sequenced was naive CD4+ T cells sorted from blood. Regarding subset: CD45RA+ positively selected. In DNA, the CDR3 is TGCGCCAGCAGCTTGGCCATCTCGAGCTCCTACGAGCAGTACTTC. It specifies CASSLAISSSYEQYF.